This passage covers 28 T cell receptor beta chains from one sample sequenced in a study of blood T cell repertoires in COVID-19. Sequenced by immunoSEQ multiplex PCR; TCRdb stores in-frame clones only, minus some. The sample includes around 200,000 clones, approximately 86% seen only once; the top ten take about 4.7%. Material: PBMCs or T cells enriched from blood (not recorded which). These receptors came from a woman in her 30s who had been exposed to COVID-19.

The rearrangement joins TRBV7-6 to TRBJ2-2, with unresolved D. Germline V gives CDR1 SGHVS, CDR2 FNYEAQ. This CDR3 has 16 residues. Trimming shortened V by 0 bases and J by 6 bases, and 14 bases separated the two germline ends. CDR3 in amino acids: CASSLALQARSGELFF. Written as DNA, the CDR3 is TGTGCCAGCAGCTTAGCGTTGCAGGCGCGCTCCGGGGAGCTGTTTTTT.

The CDR3 is CASSRWGLAGDYNEQFF. The CDR3 DNA reads TGTGCCAGCAGCCGTTGGGGACTAGCGGGTGACTACAATGAGCAGTTCTTC. The V call is TRBV7-9, the J call TRBJ2-1; TRBD2 agrees at 12 bases. The CDR3 sequence is 17 residues long. Germline values: CDR1 SEHNR, CDR2 FQNEAQ (reference sequence). Losses at the gene ends were 5 bases for V and 3 bases for J; bases not matched to a gene: 8.

V is TRBV5-1 and J is TRBJ2-3; 10 positions agree with TRBD2. The V gene end was trimmed by 0 bases and the J gene end by 2 bases; junction bases not matched to a gene: 9. Germline V gene sequence: CDR1 SGHRS, CDR2 YFSETQ. The CDR3 consists of 18 residues. The CDR3: CASSLDSGGFSHTDTQYF. The CDR3 bases are TGCGCCAGCAGCTTGGATAGCGGGGGGTTTTCTCACACAGATACGCAGTATTTT. Full variable domain (outside the CDR3, taken from reference TRBV5-1 and TRBJ2-3): KAGVTQTPRYLIKTRGQQVTLSCSPISGHRSVSWYQQTPGQGLQFLFEYFSETQRNKGNFPGRFSGRQFSNSRSEMNVSTLELGDSALYLCASSLDSGGFSHTDTQYFGPGTRLTVL.

The chain links TRBV9 to TRBJ2-2; 9 bases map to TRBD1. The CDR3 runs to 16 residues. After removal of 4 bases from V and 3 bases from J, the junction contained 7 bases not matched to a gene. Germline assignment: CDR1 SGDLS and CDR2 YYNGEE. CDR3 in amino acids: CASSKGQGPDTGELFF. The CDR3 DNA sequence: TGTGCCAGCAGCAAAGGACAGGGGCCGGACACCGGGGAGCTGTTTTTT.

The chain recombines TRBV18 with TRBJ2-7; 9 positions match TRBD1. The ends lost 1 base at V and 8 bases at J; junction bases unmatched: 15. This CDR3 has 17 amino acids. CDR1 and CDR2 from the germline V gene are KGHSH and LQKENI. CDR3 region: CASSPLRDRALHLQQYF. The CDR3 bases are TGTGCCAGCTCACCACTCCGGGACAGGGCTCTCCACCTACAGCAGTACTTC. The full variable domain, rest sourced from reference TRBV18 and TRBJ2-7, is NAGVMQNPRHLVRRRGQEARLRCSPMKGHSHVYWYRQLPEEGLKFMVYLQKENIIDESGMPKERFSAEFPKEGPSILRIQQVVRGDSAAYFCASSPLRDRALHLQQYFGPGTRLTVT.

The V call is TRBV30, the J call TRBJ2-1, with TRBD1 matching over 7 bases. With V trimmed by 2 bases and J by 15 bases, 10 bases remained unmatched. The CDR3 covers 12 residues. The V gene's germline CDR1 is GTSNPN and CDR2 SVGIG (reference sequence). The CDR3 nucleotides are TGTGCCTGGAGTCTCCAAGGACAGGTTTTGTTCTTC. As protein: CAWSLQGQVLFF.

This clone has just a few counts. V is TRBV2 and J is TRBJ1-1, with D possibly matching TRBD1 (6 bases). This CDR3 comprises 15 residues. Germline assignment: CDR1 SNHLY and CDR2 FYNNEI. Trimming took 6 bases from V and 4 from J, leaving 18 bases between them. CDR3 protein: CASSYTQGRGTEAFF. In DNA form, the CDR3 reads TGTGCCAGCAGCTACACCCAGGGCAGGGGCACTGAAGCTTTCTTT.

V usage is TRBV24-1 and J usage is TRBJ1-5, with D perhaps matching TRBD1 (6 bases). Germline V gene sequence: CDR1 KGHDR, CDR2 SFDVKD. Trimming removed 6 bases at V and 0 bases at J, with 8 bases between. CDR3 size: 14 residues. In nucleotides, the CDR3 is TGTGCCACCAGTTTGGACAGTAGCAATCAGCCCCAGCATTTT. This gives the protein CATSLDSSNQPQHF.

The chain employs TRBV24-1 and TRBJ1-5, with unresolved D. Germline assignment: CDR1 KGHDR and CDR2 SFDVKD. This CDR3 comprises 17 residues. V was shortened by 3 bases and J by 1 base, with 15 bases between the two germline ends. CDR3 DNA: TGTGCCACCAGTGATGCCGGTGGCGGCGGGAGCAATCAGCCCCAGCATTTT. This translates into CATSDAGGGGSNQPQHF.

The CDR3 coding sequence is TGTGCCAGCAGCCGTTCGGGACAGGGGTTCAATCAGCCCCAGCATTTT. Its protein product is CASSRSGQGFNQPQHF. The V and J genes are TRBV7-2 and TRBJ1-5; 10 nucleotides align to TRBD1. Unmatched junction bases numbered 7, after V lost 5 bases and J lost 3 bases. The CDR3 consists of 16 residues. Per germline, CDR1 SGHTA and CDR2 FQGNSA.

This clone was seen a few times. Germline is not matched at one junction end, which may reflect a read error. V gene TRBV3-1 (or the pseudogene TRBV3-2) combines with J gene TRBJ1-6; D gene unclear. Germline V gene lookup returns CDR1 LGHDT and CDR2 YNNKEL (reference sequence). The CDR3 has 11 residues. The CDR3 coding sequence is TGTGCCAGCAGCCAAGGGAACGTAGCCTCTTTT. Protein sequence: CASSQGNVASF.

This chain joins TRBV25-1 and TRBJ2-7; TRBD1 agrees at 9 bases. CDR1 and CDR2 from the germline V gene are MGHDK and SYGVNS. There are 16 residues in the CDR3. The V and J ends lost 3 bases and 1 base, in that order; junction bases with no gene match: 7. CDR3 DNA sequence: TGTGCCAGCAGTGATGCTGAGACAGGGGGATCCTACGAGCAGTACTTC. This translates into CASSDAETGGSYEQYF.

V and J are TRBV25-1 and TRBJ1-2; D is undetermined. The V end lost 4 bases, the J end lost 5 bases, and 11 bases lay between the germline ends. This CDR3 region has 13 residues. Germline CDR1 is MGHDK and CDR2 is SYGVNS. CDR3 amino acids: CASSGMSLYGYTF. CDR3 nucleotides: TGTGCCAGCAGTGGTATGTCCCTATATGGCTACACCTTC.

This chain uses TRBV2 with TRBJ1-3, with TRBD1 as a possible D gene (5 bases). The ends were cut back, 3 bases at V and 2 bases at J, with 11 bases in the middle. The length of the CDR3 is 15 residues. Germline V gives CDR1 SNHLY, CDR2 FYNNEI. In DNA form, the CDR3 reads TGTGCCAGCAGTGAGCAGGGTTTACCTGGAAACACCATATATTTT. This encodes CASSEQGLPGNTIYF.

The DNA for the CDR3 is TGTGCCAGCAGCCAAGATCTCAGGGGGCGCGACTATGGCTACACCTTC. Amino acid sequence: CASSQDLRGRDYGYTF. This rearrangement joins TRBV3-1 (or the pseudogene TRBV3-2) to TRBJ1-2, with 8 nucleotides matching TRBD1. The CDR3 consists of 16 residues. The germline V gene encodes CDR1 LGHDT and CDR2 YNNKEL (reference sequence). J gave up 3 bases and V 0 bases, and 6 bases lay outside the gene matches.

The chain carries TRBV12-3 or TRBV12-4 and TRBJ2-7; the D gene is possibly TRBD2 (5 bases). V was cut by 5 bases and J by 0 bases, with 8 bases left in between. The CDR3 extends over 13 amino acids. This chain's CDR3 is CASSRGSSYEQYF. The CDR3 bases are TGTGCCAGCAGTCGGGGAAGCTCCTACGAGCAGTACTTC.

The V gene is TRBV9, the J gene TRBJ1-2, with D hard to call. The CDR3 sequence is 14 residues long. V lost 4 bases and J 4 bases, leaving 14 bases between the germline ends. Germline V gives CDR1 SGDLS, CDR2 YYNGEE. In DNA, the CDR3 is TGTGCCAGCAGCCCTCACGGAGATGTCTATGGCTACACCTTC. Translation: CASSPHGDVYGYTF.

This rearrangement joins TRBV30 to TRBJ2-1; D might be TRBD1 (6 bases). Trimming took 0 bases from V and 8 from J, leaving 8 bases between them. Germline V lookup: CDR1 GTSNPN, CDR2 SVGIG (reference sequence). The CDR3 has 12 amino acids. The CDR3 is CAWSVGGHEQFF. The CDR3 bases are TGTGCCTGGAGTGTTGGGGGCCATGAGCAGTTCTTC.

V and J are TRBV29-1 and TRBJ1-2; 7 bases are shared with TRBD1. The V and J ends lost 6 bases and 6 bases, in that order; junction bases with no gene match: 7. Germline V CDR1 and CDR2: SQVTM, ANQGSEA. This CDR3 comprises 12 residues. In nucleotides, the CDR3 is TGCAGCGTCGGTGGGGGACAGCATGGCTACACCTTC. It is translated as CSVGGGQHGYTF.

The chain uses TRBV3-1 (or the pseudogene TRBV3-2) and TRBJ1-6, with 12 bases fitting TRBD1. The V gene end was trimmed by 4 bases and the J gene end by 6 bases; junction bases not matched to a gene: 10. The CDR3 length is 18 residues. CDR1 and CDR2 (germline): LGHDT, YNNKEL (reference sequence). The CDR3 nucleotides read TGTGCCAGCAGCCCCACCCCGGGACAGGGGGCAATTAATTCACCCCTCCACTTT. The encoded protein is CASSPTPGQGAINSPLHF.

CDR3: CATRMRTGKVWNTEAFF. The CDR3 nucleotides are TGTGCAACTCGAATGCGGACAGGGAAGGTGTGGAACACTGAAGCTTTCTTT. The rearrangement links TRBV12-2 to TRBJ1-1; no DNA check was done on the table's D call, TRBD1. TRBV12-2 is noted as a pseudogene. The CDR3 loop spans 17 amino acids.

This clone has just one count. CDR3 DNA: TGTGCCAGCAGTGAATGGCCTCGTATCTCCTACGAGCAGTACTTC. Residues: CASSEWPRISYEQYF. The chain has TRBV6-1 and TRBJ2-7, with unresolved D. Germline loops: CDR1 MNHNS, CDR2 SASEGT. The V gene lost 2 bases and the J gene lost 0 bases, with 11 bases spanning the gap. The CDR3 runs 15 residues.

The rearrangement uses TRBV10-3 and TRBJ1-1; no firm D call. CDR1 is ENHRY and CDR2 is SYGVKD in the germline V gene. V lost 4 bases, J lost 5 bases, and 11 bases lay in between. The CDR3 sequence is 13 residues long. The CDR3 nucleotides read TGTGCCATCAGTGTGCGGGCGCAGACTGAAGCTTTCTTT. Translation: CAISVRAQTEAFF.

This rearrangement joins TRBV21-1 to TRBJ1-5; TRBD1 is taken as the D call from the table, unchecked against the DNA. TRBV21-1 is a documented pseudogene. The CDR3 contains 20 residues. CDR3 DNA: TGTGCCAGCAGCAAGGGGTTGTTAGGGGACATTTCCCTTGGCAATCAGCCCCAGCATTTT. It encodes CASSKGLLGDISLGNQPQHF.

The chain couples TRBV12-5 to TRBJ2-1, with 8 bases fitting TRBD1. The CDR3 has 15 residues. The ends lost 3 bases at V and 8 bases at J; junction bases unmatched: 9. CDR1 is LGHNT and CDR2 is FRNRAP in the germline V gene. The CDR3: CASGLGQGLFYEQFF. The CDR3 DNA sequence: TGTGCTAGTGGTTTAGGACAGGGTCTGTTTTATGAGCAGTTCTTC.

The chain carries TRBV9 and TRBJ2-1; 8 bases align to TRBD1. CDR1 is SGDLS and CDR2 is YYNGEE in the germline V gene. V was pared by 3 bases and J by 2 bases, with 10 bases of the junction left unmatched. The CDR3 has 17 residues. CDR3 protein: CASSDPGQATTYNEQFF. The CDR3 DNA is TGTGCCAGCAGCGACCCGGGACAGGCTACGACCTACAATGAGCAGTTCTTC.

The rearrangement joins TRBV12-3 or TRBV12-4 to TRBJ1-4; D not certain. V lost 3 bases and J 16 bases, leaving 9 bases between the germline ends. The CDR3 totals 10 residues. The CDR3 bases are TGTGCCAGCAGTTTCGGCGGTCCGTTTTTT. Translation: CASSFGGPFF.

The chain carries TRBV19 and TRBJ1-6, with D uncertain. Trimming shortened V by 1 base and J by 7 bases, and 8 bases separated the two germline ends. CDR1 and CDR2 from the germline V gene are LNHDA and SQIVND (reference sequence). The length of the CDR3 is 14 residues. The CDR3 nucleotides read TGTGCCAGTAGTATAGTAATAATCAATTCACCCCTCCACTTT. Its translation: CASSIVIINSPLHF.